These 12 T cell receptor beta chains share one sample of origin, sequenced in a study of T cell responses to AZD1222 COVID-19 vaccine. Data came from immunoSEQ multiplex PCR; TCRdb stores just in-frame clones and leaves some out. The sample carries around 190,000 clones, 80% to 90% recorded once. The sample consisted of peripheral blood, taken on day 0 of AZD1222 vaccination. The receptors stem from an adult in good health.

The J gene is TRBJ1-6, the V gene TRBV27; 9 bases align to TRBD1. Germline-derived CDR1 and CDR2 are MNHEY and SMNVEV (reference sequence). With V trimmed by 5 bases and J by 6 bases, 5 bases remained unmatched. CDR3 size: 15 residues. The DNA of the CDR3 is TGTGCCAGCAGTCTAGACAGGGGGGGTAATTCACCCCTCCACTTT. This codes for CASSLDRGGNSPLHF.

The rearrangement joins TRBV7-9 to TRBJ1-2; D unresolved. Trimming cost V 0 bases and J 5 bases, with 7 bases left between them. This CDR3 is 13 amino acids long. CDR1 and CDR2 (germline): SEHNR, FQNEAQ (reference sequence). The CDR3 protein is CASSLAVAYGYTF. CDR3 DNA: TGTGCCAGCAGCTTAGCGGTGGCTTATGGCTACACCTTC.

The chain uses TRBV5-1 and TRBJ1-5; D may be TRBD1 (5 bases). This CDR3 has 18 amino acids. Germline-derived CDR1 and CDR2 are SGHRS and YFSETQ. V lost 4 bases and J lost 0, with 20 bases in between. The CDR3, as DNA: TGCGCCAGCAGCCCGGGGGACTCGCCAGATTATAGCAATCAGCCCCAGCATTTT. As protein: CASSPGDSPDYSNQPQHF.

The chain recombines TRBV18 with TRBJ2-3; 13 nucleotides line up with TRBD2. The CDR3 has 15 residues. In germline, CDR1 is KGHSH, CDR2 LQKENI. V gave up 6 bases and J gave up 3 bases; unmatched junction bases: 3. DNA for the CDR3: TGTGCCAGCTCCCGGACTAGCGGGGGAACAGATACGCAGTATTTT. It translates to CASSRTSGGTDTQYF. Together with reference TRBV18 and TRBJ2-3, the CDR3 gives the full variable domain: NAGVMQNPRHLVRRRGQEARLRCSPMKGHSHVYWYRQLPEEGLKFMVYLQKENIIDESGMPKERFSAEFPKEGPSILRIQQVVRGDSAAYFCASSRTSGGTDTQYFGPGTRLTVL.

The chain joins TRBV7-9 to TRBJ2-5; D remains unclear. The CDR3 is 15 amino acids. Germline CDR1 is SEHNR and CDR2 is FQNEAQ (reference sequence). The ends were cut back, 1 base at V and 2 bases at J, with 11 bases in the middle. The CDR3 protein is CASSLGVGRQETQYF. CDR3 DNA sequence: TGTGCCAGCAGCTTAGGAGTAGGAAGGCAAGAGACCCAGTACTTC.

This chain links TRBV7-2 with TRBJ2-3, with TRBD1 matching over 8 bases. This CDR3 is built from 15 residues. In germline, CDR1 is SGHTA, CDR2 FQGNSA. J gave up 1 base and V 1 base, and 1 base lay outside the gene matches. The CDR3 nucleotides are TGTGCCAGCAGCTTAGTGGGACAGGGCACAGATACGCAGTATTTT. Protein: CASSLVGQGTDTQYF. Combining the CDR3 with reference TRBV7-2 and TRBJ2-3 gives the whole variable domain GAGVSQSPSNKVTEKGKDVELRCDPISGHTALYWYRQSLGQGLEFLIYFQGNSAPDKSGLPSDRFSAERTGGSVSTLTIQRTQQEDSAVYLCASSLVGQGTDTQYFGPGTRLTVL.

V is TRBV19 and J is TRBJ1-5, with a weak D call TRBD1 (5 bases). V was clipped by 3 bases and J by 7 bases, with 10 bases between them. This CDR3 region has 13 residues. Germline assignment: CDR1 LNHDA and CDR2 SQIVND (reference sequence). DNA for the CDR3: TGTGCCAGTAGTATTCTCCGGGACCAGCCCCAGCATTTT. As protein: CASSILRDQPQHF.

The J gene is TRBJ1-1, the V gene TRBV7-9; D not certain. The CDR3 loop spans 11 amino acids. CDR1 and CDR2 from the germline V gene are SEHNR and FQNEAQ (reference sequence). V was clipped by 4 bases and J by 3 bases, with 3 bases between them. Here the CDR3 reads CASSSYTEAFF. For the CDR3, the DNA is TGTGCCAGCAGCTCTTACACTGAAGCTTTCTTT.

Only a few counts were recorded for this clone. The germline gene is not matched at one end of the junction; a read error may be the cause. The V and J genes are TRBV27 and TRBJ2-7, with TRBD1 matching over 8 bases. This CDR3 is 14 amino acids long. Germline values: CDR1 MNHEY, CDR2 SMNVEV (reference sequence). In DNA, the CDR3 is TGTGCCAGCAGTTGGACAGGGAACTCCAACGAGCAGTACTTC. Translation gives CASSWTGNSNEQYF.

The rearrangement joins TRBV5-4 to TRBJ2-1, with 8 bases lining up with TRBD2. The germline V gene encodes CDR1 SGHNT and CDR2 YYREEE (reference sequence). Losses at the gene ends were 1 base for V and 7 bases for J; bases not matched to a gene: 7. The CDR3 extends over 15 amino acids. The CDR3 region has the DNA TGTGCCAGCAGCTTGCAGCGGGGGAATTGGAATGAGCAGTTCTTC. Translated: CASSLQRGNWNEQFF. The whole variable domain, remainder taken from reference TRBV5-4 and TRBJ2-1, is ETGVTQSPTHLIKTRGQQVTLRCSSQSGHNTVSWYQQALGQGPQFIFQYYREEENGRGNFPPRFSGLQFPNYSSELNVNALELDDSALYLCASSLQRGNWNEQFFGPGTRLTVL.

The chain links TRBV10-3 to TRBJ2-7, with D maybe TRBD1 (6 bases). V was cut by 6 bases and J by 0 bases, with 12 bases left in between. CDR3 length: 14 amino acids. Germline loops: CDR1 ENHRY, CDR2 SYGVKD. The CDR3: CAIRGTGNSYEQYF. CDR3 nucleotide sequence: TGTGCCATCAGGGGAACAGGGAACTCCTACGAGCAGTACTTC.

This clone turned up a few times. The J gene is TRBJ1-5, the V gene TRBV3-1 (or the pseudogene TRBV3-2); 8 bases map to TRBD1. The CDR3 totals 15 residues. The germline V gene has CDR1 LGHDT and CDR2 YNNKEL (reference sequence). The V and J ends lost 4 bases and 4 bases, in that order; junction bases with no gene match: 6. The CDR3 loop is CASSLSTGANQPQHF. In DNA form, the CDR3 reads TGTGCCAGCAGCCTTTCGACAGGGGCGAATCAGCCCCAGCATTTT.